The TCR beta chain under discussion was sequenced for a study of OX40 agonist ivuxolimab in advanced cancers. This table comes from immunoSEQ multiplex PCR, and its TCRdb copy is limited to in-frame clones, with some not included. This sample yields tens of thousands of clones, of which over 90% are seen a single time; 15% to 19% belongs to the top ten. Deletions cut 0 bases from V and 4 bases from J, with 11 bases between. CDR1 is SGDLS, CDR2 YYNGEE, per germline. The CDR3 is 14 residues long. This chain links TRBV9 with TRBJ2-7; D is possibly TRBD1 (6 bases). This sequence originates from an adult with an advanced solid tumor such as melanoma, head and neck, liver or kidney cancer. Here the sequenced sample was CD4+ or CD8+ T cells sorted from blood, taken in a trial of the OX40 agonist ivuxolimab. The CDR3 sequence is CASSVDRAGYEQYF. The CDR3 region has the DNA TGTGCCAGCAGCGTAGACAGGGCAGGATACGAGCAGTACTTC.